The count of the clone carrying this T cell receptor (beta chain) is one. In the source study's methods: From reference gene primer amplification, estimates of nucleated cell counts were derived. TCRdb's table, derived via immunoSEQ multiplex PCR, lists solely in-frame clones and lacks some. Clone size and V and J calls were adopted from that table, with D and trimming inferred from the DNA. In the table there are about 100,000 clones, roughly 81% of which are singletons. The data originate from a study of blood T cell repertoires in COVID-19. Study at large: The United States, Italy and Spain were the sources of the acute and convalescent COVID-19 samples. From T cells, B-cell-depleted T cells, or PBMCs came the material, which was cDNA or gDNA.

Germline assignment: CDR1 GTSNPN and CDR2 SVGIG (reference sequence). This CDR3 has 16 amino acids. J lost 3 bases, V lost 6 bases, and 12 bases had no gene match. This TCR derives from a human donor in a cohort sampled during active COVID-19. Sequenced material: peripheral blood. The chain recombines TRBV30 with TRBJ2-5, with 11 nucleotides matching TRBD2. For the CDR3, the DNA is TGTGCCTGCCCCCACCCGGGACTAGCGGCTGAAGAGACCCAGTACTTC. Translated, it gives CACPHPGLAAEETQYF.